This entry concerns a single T cell receptor (beta chain). Nominally healthy donors provided the samples, though records likely missed some immune exposures. The PCR used 60 Vbeta and 13 Jbeta primers. Sequenced by immunoSEQ multiplex PCR; TCRdb stores in-frame clones only, minus some. This sample carries around 99,000 clones, roughly three fifths of them seen once, and the ten largest clones take roughly 6.3%. The data belong to a study of cytomegalovirus exposure and HLA in healthy donors. Study-level background: Out of fewer than 500 genotyped donors, approximately 84% belonged to the Caucasian-associated ancestry cluster.

Looked up from germline, CDR1 is LNHDA and CDR2 is SQIVND (reference sequence). With 0 bases removed from V and 7 bases from J, the gap between germline ends came to 18 bases. CDR3 length: 17 amino acids. The V call is TRBV19, the J call TRBJ1-4; tentatively, D is TRBD1 (5 bases). The source material was PBMCs. This TCR came from a woman aged 25 to 39 in good health and CMV-seronegative. The CDR3 protein is CASSIDRREGAGEKLFF. DNA for the CDR3: TGTGCCAGTAGTATAGATCGGAGGGAAGGGGCTGGTGAAAAACTGTTTTTT.